These T cell receptor beta chains were read from a single sample in a study of cytomegalovirus exposure and HLA in healthy donors. The method was immunoSEQ multiplex PCR; TCRdb's version includes in-frame clones alone and lacks a portion of them. In the table there are roughly 95,000 clones, around 82% of which are singletons. Sequenced material: PBMCs. The receptors derive from a young man in good health and CMV-seropositive. Both conserved end residues are trimmed from each CDR3. Only some rows state a clone size, as once, few, many or a class for expanded clones.

j_call,v_call,clone_size,cdr3_aa
TRBJ2-1,TRBV7-2,once,ASSFSGLAGSHEQF
TRBJ2-1,TRBV11-2,.,ASSLGLAGAYEQF
TRBJ2-7,TRBV27,.,ASSLTRGYEQY
TRBJ2-5,TRBV7-8,.,ASSGGGETQY
TRBJ2-2,TRBV18,.,ASSPPTGNTGELF
TRBJ2-1,TRBV14,.,ASSQAAGANNEQF
TRBJ2-7,TRBV7-6,.,ASSSLRSYEQY
TRBJ2-3,TRBV18,.,ASSPPWAGDTDTQY
TRBJ2-3,TRBV6-6,.,ASSRLVDTQY
TRBJ2-7,TRBV5-1,.,ASSLGQGPTYEQY